Below, one TCR beta chain is given with its context. Germline assignment: CDR1 LNHDA and CDR2 SQIVND (reference sequence). V lost 10 bases, J lost 2 bases, and 20 bases lay in between. This CDR3 comprises 15 residues. Treatment: roughly 18 received Ad26.COV2.S at low or high dose, single or two shots; roughly five received placebo; per-sample allocation not given. The investigators took samples on day 63 after the first vaccine or placebo injection. The sample is drawn from a study of Ad26.COV2.S vaccination and SARS-CoV-2 variants. Using immunoSEQ multiplex PCR, the repertoire was profiled, and TCRdb retains in-frame clones only, with some absent. The data contain hundreds of thousands of clones, 80% to 95% of them singletons.

This chain connects TRBV19 to TRBJ1-2, with TRBD1 as a possible D gene (6 bases). The TCR was taken from a person aged 18-60 years who received the Ad26.COV2.S COVID-19 vaccine or a placebo. The source was peripheral blood, collected in a trial of Ad26.COV2.S vaccine versus placebo. CDR3 loop: CATNSGGGGNYGYTF. The CDR3 DNA follows: TGTGCCACCAACTCGGGTGGGGGGGGCAACTATGGCTACACCTTC. The complete variable domain, with remaining parts taken from reference TRBV19 and TRBJ1-2, reads DGGITQSPKYLFRKEGQNVTLSCEQNLNHDAMYWYRQDPGQGLRLIYYSQIVNDFQKGDIAEGYSVSREKKESFPLTVTSAQKNPTAFYLCATNSGGGGNYGYTFGSGTRLTVV.